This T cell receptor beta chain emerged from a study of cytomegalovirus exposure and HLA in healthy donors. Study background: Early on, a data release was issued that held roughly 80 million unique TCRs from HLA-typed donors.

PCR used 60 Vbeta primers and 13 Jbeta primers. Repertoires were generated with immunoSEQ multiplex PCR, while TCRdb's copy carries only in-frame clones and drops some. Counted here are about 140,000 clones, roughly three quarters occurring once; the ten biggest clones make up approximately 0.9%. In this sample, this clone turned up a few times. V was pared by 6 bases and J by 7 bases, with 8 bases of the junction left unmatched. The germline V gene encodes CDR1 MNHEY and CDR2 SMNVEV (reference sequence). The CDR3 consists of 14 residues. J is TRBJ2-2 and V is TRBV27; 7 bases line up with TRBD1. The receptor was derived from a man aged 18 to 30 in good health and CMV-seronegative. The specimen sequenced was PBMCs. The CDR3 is CASRAGGFGGELFF. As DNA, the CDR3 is TGTGCCAGCAGGGCAGGGGGATTCGGCGGGGAGCTGTTTTTT.